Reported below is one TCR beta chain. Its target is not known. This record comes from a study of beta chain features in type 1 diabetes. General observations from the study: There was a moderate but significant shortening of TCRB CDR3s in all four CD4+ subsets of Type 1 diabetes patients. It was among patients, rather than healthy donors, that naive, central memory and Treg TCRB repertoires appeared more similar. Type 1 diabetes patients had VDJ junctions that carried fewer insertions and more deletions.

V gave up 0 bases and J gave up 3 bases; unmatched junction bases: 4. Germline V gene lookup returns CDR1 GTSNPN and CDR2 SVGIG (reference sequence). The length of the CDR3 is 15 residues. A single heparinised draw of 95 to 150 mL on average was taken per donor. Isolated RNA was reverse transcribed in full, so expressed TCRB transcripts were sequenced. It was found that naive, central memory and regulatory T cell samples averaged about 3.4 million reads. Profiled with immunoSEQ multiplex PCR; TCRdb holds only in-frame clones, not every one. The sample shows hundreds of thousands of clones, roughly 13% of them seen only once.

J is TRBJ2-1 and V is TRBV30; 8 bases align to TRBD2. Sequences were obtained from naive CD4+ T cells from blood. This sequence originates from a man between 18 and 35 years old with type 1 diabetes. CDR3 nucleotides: TGTGCCTGGAGTGTTGGTAGCGGGAACTACAATGAGCAGTTCTTC. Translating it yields CAWSVGSGNYNEQFF.